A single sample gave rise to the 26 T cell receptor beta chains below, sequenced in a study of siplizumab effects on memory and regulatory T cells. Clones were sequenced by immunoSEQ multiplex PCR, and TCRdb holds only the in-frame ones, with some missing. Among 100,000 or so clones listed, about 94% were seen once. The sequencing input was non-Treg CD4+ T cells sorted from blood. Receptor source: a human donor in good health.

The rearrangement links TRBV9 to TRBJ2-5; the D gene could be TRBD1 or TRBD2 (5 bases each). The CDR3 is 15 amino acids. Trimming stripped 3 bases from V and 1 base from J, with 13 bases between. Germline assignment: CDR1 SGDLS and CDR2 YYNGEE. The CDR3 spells CASSAGWGFQETQYF. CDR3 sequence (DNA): TGTGCCAGCAGCGCAGGGTGGGGGTTCCAAGAGACCCAGTACTTC. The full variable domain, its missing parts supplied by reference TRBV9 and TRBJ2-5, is DSGVTQTPKHLITATGQRVTLRCSPRSGDLSVYWYQQSLDQGLQFLIQYYNGEERAKGNILERFSAQQFPDLHSELNLSSLELGDSALYFCASSAGWGFQETQYFGPGTRLLVL.

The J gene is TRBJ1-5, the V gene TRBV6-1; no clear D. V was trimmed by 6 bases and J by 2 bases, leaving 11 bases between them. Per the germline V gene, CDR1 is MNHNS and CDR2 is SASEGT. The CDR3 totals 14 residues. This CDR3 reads CASSPEPGNQPQHF. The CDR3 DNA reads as TGTGCCAGCAGCCCAGAGCCAGGCAATCAGCCCCAGCATTTT.

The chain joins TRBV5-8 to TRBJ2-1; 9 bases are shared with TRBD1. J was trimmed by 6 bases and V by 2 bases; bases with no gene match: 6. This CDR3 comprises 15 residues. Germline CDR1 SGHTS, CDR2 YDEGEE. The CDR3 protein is CASSFGDRASNEQFF. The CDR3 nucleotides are TGTGCCAGCAGCTTTGGGGACAGGGCTTCCAATGAGCAGTTCTTC.

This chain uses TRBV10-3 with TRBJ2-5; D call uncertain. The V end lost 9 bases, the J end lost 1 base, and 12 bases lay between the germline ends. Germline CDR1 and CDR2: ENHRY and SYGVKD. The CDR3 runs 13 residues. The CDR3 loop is CAMSARAQETQYF. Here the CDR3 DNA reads TGTGCCATGTCTGCAAGGGCCCAAGAGACCCAGTACTTC.

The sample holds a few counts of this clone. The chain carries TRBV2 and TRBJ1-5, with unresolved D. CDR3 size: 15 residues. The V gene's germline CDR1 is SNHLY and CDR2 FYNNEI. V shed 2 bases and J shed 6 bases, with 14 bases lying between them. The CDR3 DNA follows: TGTGCCAGCAGTGAAAAGGGTGGGCCAGCTCAGCCCCAGCATTTT. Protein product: CASSEKGGPAQPQHF. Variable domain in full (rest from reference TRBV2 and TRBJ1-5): EPEVTQTPSHQVTQMGQEVILRCVPISNHLYFYWYRQILGQKVEFLVSFYNNEISEKSEIFDDQFSVERPDGSNFTLKIRSTKLEDSAMYFCASSEKGGPAQPQHFGDGTRLSIL.

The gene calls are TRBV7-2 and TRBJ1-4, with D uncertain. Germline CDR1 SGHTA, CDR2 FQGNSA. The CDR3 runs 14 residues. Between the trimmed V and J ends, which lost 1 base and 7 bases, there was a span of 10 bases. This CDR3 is CASSLGGQSEKLFF. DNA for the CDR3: TGTGCCAGCAGCTTAGGGGGTCAGAGTGAAAAACTGTTTTTT.

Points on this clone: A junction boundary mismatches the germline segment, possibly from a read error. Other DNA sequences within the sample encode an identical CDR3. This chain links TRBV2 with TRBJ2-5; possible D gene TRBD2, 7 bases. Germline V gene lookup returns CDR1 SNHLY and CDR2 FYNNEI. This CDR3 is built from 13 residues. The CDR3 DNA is TGCGCCAGCAGTAAACAGGGAGGGGAGACCCAGTACTTC. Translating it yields CASSKQGGETQYF.

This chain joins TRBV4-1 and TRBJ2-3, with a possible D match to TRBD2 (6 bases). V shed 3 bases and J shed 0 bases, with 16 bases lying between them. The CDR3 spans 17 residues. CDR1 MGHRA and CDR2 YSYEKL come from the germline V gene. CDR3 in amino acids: CASSQRDFRTSTDTQYF. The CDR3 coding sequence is TGCGCCAGCAGCCAGCGGGACTTCCGGACTAGCACAGATACGCAGTATTTT.

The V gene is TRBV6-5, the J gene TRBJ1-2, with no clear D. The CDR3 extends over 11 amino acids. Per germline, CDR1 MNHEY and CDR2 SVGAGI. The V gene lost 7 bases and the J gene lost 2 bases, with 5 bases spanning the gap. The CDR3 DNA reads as TGTGCCAGCACCGACAACTATGGCTACACCTTC. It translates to CASTDNYGYTF.

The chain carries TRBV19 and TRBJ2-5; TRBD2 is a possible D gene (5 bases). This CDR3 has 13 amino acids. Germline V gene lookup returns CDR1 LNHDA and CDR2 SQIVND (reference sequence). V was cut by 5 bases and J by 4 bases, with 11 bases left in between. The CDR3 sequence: CASSEAALETQYF. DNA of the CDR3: TGTGCCAGTAGTGAAGCGGCCCTAGAGACCCAGTACTTC.

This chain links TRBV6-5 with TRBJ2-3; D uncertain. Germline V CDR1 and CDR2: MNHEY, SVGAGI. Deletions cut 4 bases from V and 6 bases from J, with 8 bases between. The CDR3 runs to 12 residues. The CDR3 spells CASSFLGDTQYF. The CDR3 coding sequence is TGTGCCAGCAGTTTTCTGGGGGATACGCAGTATTTT.

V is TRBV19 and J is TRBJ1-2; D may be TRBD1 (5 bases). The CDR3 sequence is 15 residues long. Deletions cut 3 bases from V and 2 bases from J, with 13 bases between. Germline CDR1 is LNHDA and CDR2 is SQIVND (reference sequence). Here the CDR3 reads CASSISGAQNYGYTF. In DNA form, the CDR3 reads TGTGCCAGTAGTATTTCTGGGGCGCAGAACTATGGCTACACCTTC. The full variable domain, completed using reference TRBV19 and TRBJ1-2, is DGGITQSPKYLFRKEGQNVTLSCEQNLNHDAMYWYRQDPGQGLRLIYYSQIVNDFQKGDIAEGYSVSREKKESFPLTVTSAQKNPTAFYLCASSISGAQNYGYTFGSGTRLTVV.

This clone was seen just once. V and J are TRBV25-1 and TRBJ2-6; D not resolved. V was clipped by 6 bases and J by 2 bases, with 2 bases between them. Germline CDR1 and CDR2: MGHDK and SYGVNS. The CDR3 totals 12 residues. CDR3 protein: CASRAGANVLTF. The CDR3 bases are TGTGCCAGCAGGGCTGGGGCCAACGTCCTGACTTTC.

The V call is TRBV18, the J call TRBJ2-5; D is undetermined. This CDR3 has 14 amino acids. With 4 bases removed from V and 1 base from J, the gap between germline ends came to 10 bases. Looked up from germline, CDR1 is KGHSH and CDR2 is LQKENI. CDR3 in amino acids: CASSLTELQETQYF. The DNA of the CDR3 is TGTGCCAGCTCACTAACAGAGCTCCAAGAGACCCAGTACTTC.

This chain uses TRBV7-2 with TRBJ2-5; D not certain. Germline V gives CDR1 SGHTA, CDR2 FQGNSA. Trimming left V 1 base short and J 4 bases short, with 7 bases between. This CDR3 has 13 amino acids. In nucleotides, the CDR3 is TGTGCCAGCAGCTTAGAAGAAGGAGAGACCCAGTACTTC. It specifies CASSLEEGETQYF.

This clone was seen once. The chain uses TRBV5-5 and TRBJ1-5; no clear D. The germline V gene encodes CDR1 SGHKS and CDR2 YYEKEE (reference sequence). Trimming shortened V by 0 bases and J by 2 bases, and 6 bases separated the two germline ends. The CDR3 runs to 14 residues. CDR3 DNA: TGTGCCAGCAGCTTGGGGGCGGGCAATCAGCCCCAGCATTTT. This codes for CASSLGAGNQPQHF.

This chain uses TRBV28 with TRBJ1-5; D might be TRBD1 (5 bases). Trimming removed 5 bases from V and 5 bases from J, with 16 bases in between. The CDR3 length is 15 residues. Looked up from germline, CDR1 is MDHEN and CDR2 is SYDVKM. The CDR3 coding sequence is TGTGCCAGCAGTCCCCTGGGGGGTAACCATCAGCCCCAGCATTTT. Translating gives CASSPLGGNHQPQHF. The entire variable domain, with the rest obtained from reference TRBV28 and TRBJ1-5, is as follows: DVKVTQSSRYLVKRTGEKVFLECVQDMDHENMFWYRQDPGLGLRLIYFSYDVKMKEKGDIPEGYSVSREKKERFSLILESASTNQTSMYLCASSPLGGNHQPQHFGDGTRLSIL.

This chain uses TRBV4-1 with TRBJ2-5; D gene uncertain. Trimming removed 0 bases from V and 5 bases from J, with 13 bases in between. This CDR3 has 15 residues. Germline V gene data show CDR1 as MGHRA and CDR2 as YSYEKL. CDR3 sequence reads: CASSQDPTPAETQYF. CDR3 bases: TGCGCCAGCAGCCAAGACCCAACCCCGGCTGAGACCCAGTACTTC.

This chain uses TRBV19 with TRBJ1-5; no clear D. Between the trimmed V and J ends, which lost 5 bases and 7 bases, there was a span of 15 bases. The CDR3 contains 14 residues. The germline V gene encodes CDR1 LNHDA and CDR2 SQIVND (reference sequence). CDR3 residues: CASSEQSSRQPQHF. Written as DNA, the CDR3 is TGTGCCAGTAGTGAACAGAGTTCTCGGCAGCCCCAGCATTTT.

CDR3 protein: CASSLRVTEAFF. CDR3 in DNA: TGTGCCAGCAGCTTGAGGGTCACTGAAGCTTTCTTT. The chain couples TRBV5-5 to TRBJ1-1, with D unresolved. V gave up 1 base and J gave up 4 bases, with 5 bases separating them. The CDR3 is 12 amino acids. CDR1 and CDR2 (germline): SGHKS, YYEKEE (reference sequence).

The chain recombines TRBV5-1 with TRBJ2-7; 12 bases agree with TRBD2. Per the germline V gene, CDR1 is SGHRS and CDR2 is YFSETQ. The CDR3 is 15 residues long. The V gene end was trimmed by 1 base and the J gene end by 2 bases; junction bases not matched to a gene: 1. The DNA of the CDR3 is TGCGCCAGCAGCTTGCGGACTAGCGGGACCTACGAGCAGTACTTC. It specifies CASSLRTSGTYEQYF. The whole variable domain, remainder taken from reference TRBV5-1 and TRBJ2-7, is KAGVTQTPRYLIKTRGQQVTLSCSPISGHRSVSWYQQTPGQGLQFLFEYFSETQRNKGNFPGRFSGRQFSNSRSEMNVSTLELGDSALYLCASSLRTSGTYEQYFGPGTRLTVT.

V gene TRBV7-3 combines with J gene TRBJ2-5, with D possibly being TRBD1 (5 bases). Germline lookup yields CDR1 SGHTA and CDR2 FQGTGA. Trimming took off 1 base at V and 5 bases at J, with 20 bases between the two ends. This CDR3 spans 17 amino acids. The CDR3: CASSLIGSRTPWETQYF. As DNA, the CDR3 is TGTGCCAGCAGCTTAATAGGGTCCCGGACACCTTGGGAGACCCAGTACTTC.

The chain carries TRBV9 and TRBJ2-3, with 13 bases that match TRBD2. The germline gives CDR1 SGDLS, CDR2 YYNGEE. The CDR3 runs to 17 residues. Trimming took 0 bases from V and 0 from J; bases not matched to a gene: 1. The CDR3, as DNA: TGTGCCAGCAGCGTAGGGACTAGCGGGAGTAGCACAGATACGCAGTATTTT. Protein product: CASSVGTSGSSTDTQYF.

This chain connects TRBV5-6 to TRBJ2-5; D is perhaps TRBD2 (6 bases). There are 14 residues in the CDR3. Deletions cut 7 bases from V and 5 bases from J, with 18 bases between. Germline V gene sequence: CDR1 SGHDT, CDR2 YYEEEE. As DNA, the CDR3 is TGTGCCAGCGTGGGGGGATTAACTATGGAGACCCAGTACTTC. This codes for CASVGGLTMETQYF.

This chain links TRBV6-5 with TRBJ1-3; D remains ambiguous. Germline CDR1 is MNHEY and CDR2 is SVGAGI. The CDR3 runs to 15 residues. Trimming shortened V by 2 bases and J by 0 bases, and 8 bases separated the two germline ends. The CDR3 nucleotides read TGTGCCAGCAGTTACGGGCAACTCTCTGGAAACACCATATATTTT. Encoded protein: CASSYGQLSGNTIYF.

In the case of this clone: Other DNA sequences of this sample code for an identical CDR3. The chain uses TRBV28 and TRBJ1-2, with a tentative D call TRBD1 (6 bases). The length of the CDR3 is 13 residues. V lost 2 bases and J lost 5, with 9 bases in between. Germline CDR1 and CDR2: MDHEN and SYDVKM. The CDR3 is CASSLGRGYGYTF. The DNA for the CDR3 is TGTGCCAGCAGTTTAGGTAGGGGGTATGGCTACACCTTC.